This TCR beta chain was observed in a study of T cell repertoires in ileal Crohn's disease. Study-level information: 35% were active smokers at surgery; median disease duration was around 7.9 years.

TCRB immunosequencing input was five hundred nanograms of biopsy DNA per sample. This table comes from immunoSEQ multiplex PCR, and its TCRdb copy is limited to in-frame clones, with some not included. The sample holds over 14,000 clones, about 82% seen once. The CDR3 spans 16 residues. V lost 0 bases and J 2 bases, leaving 13 bases between the germline ends. Germline loops: CDR1 SGDLS, CDR2 YYNGEE. As for this clone: Its target is not known.

General study findings and limits: Clonality above 26.8% at surgery always came with endoscopic recurrence. Active smokers at surgery had more clonal expansions than non-smokers.

The source of this sequence is an adult with Crohn's disease. The source material was ileal tissue. The J gene is TRBJ2-3, the V gene TRBV9, with a tentative D call TRBD2 (5 bases). Here the CDR3 reads CASSVAPRLNTDTQYF. CDR3 DNA: TGTGCCAGCAGCGTAGCCCCGAGACTAAACACAGATACGCAGTATTTT.